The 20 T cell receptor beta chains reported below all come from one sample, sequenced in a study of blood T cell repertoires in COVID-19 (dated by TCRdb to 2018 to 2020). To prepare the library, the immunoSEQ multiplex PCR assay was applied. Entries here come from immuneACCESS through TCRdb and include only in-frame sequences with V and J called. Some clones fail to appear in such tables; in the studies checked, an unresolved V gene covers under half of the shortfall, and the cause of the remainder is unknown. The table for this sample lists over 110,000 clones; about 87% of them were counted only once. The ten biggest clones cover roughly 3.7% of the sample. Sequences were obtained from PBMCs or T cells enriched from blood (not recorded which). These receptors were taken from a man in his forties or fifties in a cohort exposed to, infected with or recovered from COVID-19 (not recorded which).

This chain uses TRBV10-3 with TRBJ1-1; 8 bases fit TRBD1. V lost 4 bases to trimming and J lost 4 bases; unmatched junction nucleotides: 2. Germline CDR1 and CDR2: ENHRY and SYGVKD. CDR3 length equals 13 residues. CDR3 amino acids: CAISGTGSTEAFF. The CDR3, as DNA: TGTGCCATCAGTGGGACAGGGTCCACTGAAGCTTTCTTT.

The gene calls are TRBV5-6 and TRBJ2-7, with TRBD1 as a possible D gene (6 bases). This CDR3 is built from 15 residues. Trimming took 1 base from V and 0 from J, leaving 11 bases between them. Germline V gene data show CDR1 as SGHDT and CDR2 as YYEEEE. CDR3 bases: TGTGCCAGCAGCTTGTACGGACAGCCCTCCTACGAGCAGTACTTC. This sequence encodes CASSLYGQPSYEQYF.

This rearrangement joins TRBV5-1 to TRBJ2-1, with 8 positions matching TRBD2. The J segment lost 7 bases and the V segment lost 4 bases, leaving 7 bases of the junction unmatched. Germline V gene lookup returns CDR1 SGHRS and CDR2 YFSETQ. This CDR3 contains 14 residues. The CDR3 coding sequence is TGCGCCAGCAGCGCGGGACTAGAGGGGAATGAGCAGTTCTTC. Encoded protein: CASSAGLEGNEQFF.

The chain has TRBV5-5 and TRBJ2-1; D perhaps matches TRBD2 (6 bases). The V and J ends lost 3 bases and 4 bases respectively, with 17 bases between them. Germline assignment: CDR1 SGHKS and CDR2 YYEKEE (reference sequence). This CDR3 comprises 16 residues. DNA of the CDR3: TGTGCCAGCAGCTCGGCGGGGACCACATTATACAATGAGCAGTTCTTC. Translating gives CASSSAGTTLYNEQFF.

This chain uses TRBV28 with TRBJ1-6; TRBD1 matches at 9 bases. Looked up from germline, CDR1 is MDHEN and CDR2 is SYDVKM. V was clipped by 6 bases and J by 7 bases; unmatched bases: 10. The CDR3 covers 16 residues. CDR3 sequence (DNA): TGTGCCAGCAGCGACTCCGGGACAGGGCGGAATTCACCCCTCCACTTT. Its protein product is CASSDSGTGRNSPLHF.

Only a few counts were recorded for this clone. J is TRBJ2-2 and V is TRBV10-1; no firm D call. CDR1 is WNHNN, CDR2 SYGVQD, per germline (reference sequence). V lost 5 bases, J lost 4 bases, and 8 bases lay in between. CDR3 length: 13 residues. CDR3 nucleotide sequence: TGCGCCAGCAGTCAACTACTCACCGGGGAGCTGTTTTTT. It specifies CASSQLLTGELFF.

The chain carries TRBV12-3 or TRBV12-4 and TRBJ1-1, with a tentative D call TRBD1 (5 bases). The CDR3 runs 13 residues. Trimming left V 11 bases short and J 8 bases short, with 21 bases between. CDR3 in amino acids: CAVKSVGGAEAFF. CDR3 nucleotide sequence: TGTGCCGTCAAGTCCGTGGGGGGTGCGGAAGCTTTCTTT.

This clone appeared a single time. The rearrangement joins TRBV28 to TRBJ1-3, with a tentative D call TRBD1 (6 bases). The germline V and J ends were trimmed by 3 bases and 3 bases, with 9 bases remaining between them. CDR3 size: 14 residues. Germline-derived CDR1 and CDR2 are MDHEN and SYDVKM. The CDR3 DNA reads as TGTGCCAGCAGTTTTGGACAGTATGGAAACACCATATATTTT. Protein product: CASSFGQYGNTIYF.

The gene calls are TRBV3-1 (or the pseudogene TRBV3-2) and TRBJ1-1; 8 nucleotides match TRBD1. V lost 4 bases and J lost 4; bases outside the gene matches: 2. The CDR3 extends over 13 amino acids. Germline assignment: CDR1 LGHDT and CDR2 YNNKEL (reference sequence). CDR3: CASSRTGGTEAFF. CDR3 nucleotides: TGTGCCAGCAGCCGAACAGGGGGCACTGAAGCTTTCTTT.

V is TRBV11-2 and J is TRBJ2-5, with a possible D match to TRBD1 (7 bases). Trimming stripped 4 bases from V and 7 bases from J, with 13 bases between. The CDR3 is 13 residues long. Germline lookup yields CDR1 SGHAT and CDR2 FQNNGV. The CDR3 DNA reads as TGTGCCAGCAGCTGGGGGCAGGGGGGGACCCAGTACTTC. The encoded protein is CASSWGQGGTQYF. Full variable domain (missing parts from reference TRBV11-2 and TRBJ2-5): EAGVAQSPRYKIIEKRQSVAFWCNPISGHATLYWYQQILGQGPKLLIQFQNNGVVDDSQLPKDRFSAERLKGVDSTLKIQPAKLEDSAVYLCASSWGQGGTQYFGPGTRLLVL.

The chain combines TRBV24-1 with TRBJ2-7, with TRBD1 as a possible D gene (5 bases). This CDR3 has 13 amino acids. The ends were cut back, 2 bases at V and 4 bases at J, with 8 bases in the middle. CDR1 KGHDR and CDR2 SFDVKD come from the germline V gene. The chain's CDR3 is CATSDSGYYEQYF. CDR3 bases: TGTGCCACCAGTGATTCAGGGTATTACGAGCAGTACTTC.

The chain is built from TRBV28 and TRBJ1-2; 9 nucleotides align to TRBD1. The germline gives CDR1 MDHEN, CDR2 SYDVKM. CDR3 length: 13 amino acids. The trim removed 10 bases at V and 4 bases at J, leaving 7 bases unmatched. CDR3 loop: CAIPDRGSYGYTF. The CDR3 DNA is TGTGCCATTCCGGACAGGGGCTCCTATGGCTACACCTTC.

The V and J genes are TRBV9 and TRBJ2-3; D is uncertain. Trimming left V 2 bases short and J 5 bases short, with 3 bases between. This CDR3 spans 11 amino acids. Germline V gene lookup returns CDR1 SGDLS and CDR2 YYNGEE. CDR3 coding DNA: TGTGCCAGCAGCGTTCGAGATACGCAGTATTTT. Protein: CASSVRDTQYF.

CDR3: CASSRYGTEAFF. The CDR3 coding sequence is TGTGCCAGCAGTAGATACGGCACTGAAGCTTTCTTT. The V call is TRBV6-5, the J call TRBJ1-1; D gene unclear. With 5 bases removed from V and 4 bases from J, the gap between germline ends came to 8 bases. Per the germline V gene, CDR1 is MNHEY and CDR2 is SVGAGI. The length of the CDR3 is 12 residues.

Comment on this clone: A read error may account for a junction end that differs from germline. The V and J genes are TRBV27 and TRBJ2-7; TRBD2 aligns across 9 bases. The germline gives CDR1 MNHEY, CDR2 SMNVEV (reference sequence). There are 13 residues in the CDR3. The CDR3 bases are TGTGCCAGCAGCGCGGGGGGGTCCTCCGAGCAGTACTTC. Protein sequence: CASSAGGSSEQYF.

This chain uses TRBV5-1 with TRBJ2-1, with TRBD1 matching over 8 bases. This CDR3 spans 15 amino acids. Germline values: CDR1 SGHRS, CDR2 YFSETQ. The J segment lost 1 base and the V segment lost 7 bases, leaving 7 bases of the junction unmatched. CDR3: CASCDRGRSYNEQFF. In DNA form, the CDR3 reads TGCGCCAGCTGTGACAGGGGAAGGTCCTACAATGAGCAGTTCTTC.

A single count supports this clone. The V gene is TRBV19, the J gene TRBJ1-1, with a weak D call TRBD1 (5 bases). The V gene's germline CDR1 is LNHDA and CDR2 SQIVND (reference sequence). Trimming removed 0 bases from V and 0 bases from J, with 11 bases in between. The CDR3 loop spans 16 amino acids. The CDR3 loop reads CASSIEDSPMNTEAFF. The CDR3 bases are TGTGCCAGTAGTATAGAAGACAGCCCTATGAACACTGAAGCTTTCTTT.

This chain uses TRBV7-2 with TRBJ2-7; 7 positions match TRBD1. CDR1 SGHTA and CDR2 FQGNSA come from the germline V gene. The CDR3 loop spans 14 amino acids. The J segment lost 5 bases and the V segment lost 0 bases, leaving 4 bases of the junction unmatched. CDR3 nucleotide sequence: TGTGCCAGCAGCTTAGCTGGGACAGTTAACGAGCAGTACTTC. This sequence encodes CASSLAGTVNEQYF. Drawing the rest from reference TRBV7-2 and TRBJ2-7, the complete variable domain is GAGVSQSPSNKVTEKGKDVELRCDPISGHTALYWYRQSLGQGLEFLIYFQGNSAPDKSGLPSDRFSAERTGGSVSTLTIQRTQQEDSAVYLCASSLAGTVNEQYFGPGTRLTVT.

The CDR3 spells CASSFGGQGPTYGYTF. The CDR3 DNA follows: TGTGCCAGCAGTTTTGGAGGACAGGGACCAACTTATGGCTACACCTTC. The J gene is TRBJ1-2, the V gene TRBV28; 8 nucleotides match TRBD1. Trimming took 3 bases from V and 5 from J; bases not matched to a gene: 11. The CDR3 runs to 16 residues. Germline loops: CDR1 MDHEN, CDR2 SYDVKM.

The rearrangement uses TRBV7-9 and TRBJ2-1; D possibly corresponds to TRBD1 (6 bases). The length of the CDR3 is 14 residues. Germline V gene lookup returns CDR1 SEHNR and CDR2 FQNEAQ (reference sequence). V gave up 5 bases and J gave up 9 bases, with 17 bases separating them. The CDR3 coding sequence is TGTGCCAGCAGCCATGGGACATATATTGGTGAGCAGTTCTTC. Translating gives CASSHGTYIGEQFF.